A selection of T cell receptor beta chains follows, all from one sample in a study of OX40 agonist ivuxolimab in advanced cancers. Assay used: immunoSEQ multiplex PCR; TCRdb lists only in-frame clones, some missing. The data contain around 76,000 clones, approximately 88% of them singletons. This specimen was CD4+ or CD8+ T cells sorted from blood, taken in a trial of the OX40 agonist ivuxolimab. Source of these receptors: an adult with an advanced solid tumor such as melanoma, head and neck, liver or kidney cancer. CDR3s include the opening cysteine and the closing phenylalanine or tryptophan. D genes are given only for firm matches. Only some rows state a clone size, as once, few, many or a class for expanded clones.

TRBV6-5	NA	NA	TRBJ2-7	CASSSRWGEGTLEQYF
TRBV5-1	NA	TRBD1	TRBJ1-4	CASSLAGTANEKLFF
TRBV30	NA	NA	TRBJ1-5	CAWGGEPYQRRSNQPQHF
TRBV7-2	NA	TRBD2	TRBJ2-6	CASSYLAGQSSGANVLTF
TRBV5-4	NA	TRBD2	TRBJ2-5	CASSSTGTSGQTQYF
TRBV28	NA	NA	TRBJ2-7	CASSPGGQGGYEQYF
TRBV7-9	once	NA	TRBJ1-5	CASSLDRNQPQHF
TRBV10-3	NA	NA	TRBJ2-3	CAINPSSARTDTQYF
TRBV2	NA	NA	TRBJ2-7	CASEEGVSYEQYF
TRBV28	once	NA	TRBJ1-2	CASSPFGTNYGYTF
TRBV9	NA	TRBD2	TRBJ2-3	CASSDSGGTDTQYF
TRBV9	NA	TRBD1	TRBJ2-7	CASSVEGTGGSYEQYF
TRBV5-4	NA	NA	TRBJ1-2	CASSLSGSDYGYTF
TRBV7-6	NA	TRBD2	TRBJ2-3	CASSRGSGDTQYF
TRBV4-2	NA	NA	TRBJ2-3	CASSQDWADTETQYF
TRBV5-1	NA	NA	TRBJ2-1	CASSPVGPNEQFF
TRBV18	NA	TRBD1	TRBJ2-1	CASSPGQGGNNEQFF
TRBV27	NA	NA	TRBJ2-2	CASSFRQPTGELFF
TRBV7-9	NA	NA	TRBJ1-2	CASSRQGPGGYTF
TRBV10-1	NA	NA	TRBJ2-5	CASRRRETQYF
TRBV11-2	NA	NA	TRBJ1-2	CASSLSFWGGQDYGYTF
TRBV19	NA	TRBD2	TRBJ2-3	CASSMGRGRARADTQYF
TRBV19	NA	NA	TRBJ1-3	CASSWQGNTIYF
TRBV2	few	NA	TRBJ1-5	CASSDTANQPQHF
TRBV19	NA	NA	TRBJ2-1	CASSIDRDAYNEQFF
TRBV27	NA	NA	TRBJ2-5	CASSPSLQGPLGTQYF
TRBV5-1	NA	NA	TRBJ2-1	CASSLDSYNEQFF
TRBV6-6	NA	NA	TRBJ2-3	CASRNTGRGTDTQYF
TRBV5-1	once	NA	TRBJ1-4	CASRESGTGNEKLFF